A single sample gave rise to the 28 T cell receptor beta chains below, sequenced in a study of T cell repertoires in cytomegalovirus infection. TCRdb reprocessed the reads via MiXCR and lists one record per CDR3 protein. The sample holds about 200,000 distinct CDR3 sequences; about a tenth are singletons and the top ten take about 4.6%. Sequenced: PBMCs. These receptor sequences come from a human donor in good health (CMV status not recorded). Some clones in this sample may be carry-over from other donors' samples.

This clonotype was seen at least ten times. The chain has TRBV11-2 and TRBJ1-4, with 7 bases fitting TRBD1. With V trimmed by 5 bases and J by 4 bases, 10 bases remained unmatched. CDR3 length: 16 amino acids. Per germline, CDR1 SGHAT and CDR2 FQNNGV. CDR3 sequence (DNA): TGTGCCAGCAGCCGCACGGGGGGACAGAATAATGAAAAACTGTTTTTT. Amino acid sequence: CASSRTGGQNNEKLFF.

This clonotype has just a few counts. The chain has TRBV7-9 and TRBJ2-1; 8 bases agree with TRBD2. J gave up 3 bases and V 6 bases, and 7 bases lay outside the gene matches. Germline loops: CDR1 SEHNR, CDR2 FQNEAQ (reference sequence). The CDR3 sequence is 15 residues long. CDR3 region: CASSPGLAIYNEQFF. The CDR3 DNA reads as TGTGCCAGCAGTCCCGGACTAGCCATCTACAATGAGCAGTTCTTC.

At least ten counts were recorded for this clonotype. This chain uses TRBV9 with TRBJ1-2, with D perhaps TRBD1 (6 bases). Trimming left V 3 bases short and J 4 bases short, with 13 bases between. This CDR3 has 14 amino acids. CDR1 is SGDLS and CDR2 is YYNGEE in the germline V gene. As DNA, the CDR3 is TGTGCCAGCAGCGAAAGCACAGGGTTCTATGGCTACACCTTC. Translating it yields CASSESTGFYGYTF.

The chain joins TRBV28 to TRBJ1-1; D gene unclear. CDR1 MDHEN and CDR2 SYDVKM come from the germline V gene. The CDR3 has 13 amino acids. The V end was cut by 8 bases, the J end by 2 bases, with 12 bases between. The CDR3 loop reads CASCGRINTEAFF. In DNA form, the CDR3 reads TGTGCCAGCTGTGGGCGGATTAACACTGAAGCTTTCTTT.

The sample holds a few counts of this clonotype. The chain carries TRBV2 and TRBJ2-5, with TRBD2 matching over 9 bases. Losses at the gene ends were 4 bases for V and 6 bases for J; bases not matched to a gene: 6. The CDR3 length is 14 residues. Per germline, CDR1 SNHLY and CDR2 FYNNEI. The CDR3 protein is CASSVAGGLQTQYF. The CDR3 DNA reads as TGTGCCAGCAGTGTGGCGGGAGGGTTACAGACCCAGTACTTC.

This clonotype was found a few times. This chain connects TRBV6-5 to TRBJ1-2; D is possibly TRBD1 (6 bases). The V and J ends lost 6 bases and 8 bases respectively, with 22 bases between them. The CDR3 is 15 amino acids. Germline assignment: CDR1 MNHEY and CDR2 SVGAGI. CDR3 coding DNA: TGTGCCAGCAGCTCCGGGCCAGGGGCCTTTTTGGGCTACACCTTC. This translates into CASSSGPGAFLGYTF.

The J gene is TRBJ1-1, the V gene TRBV27, with unresolved D. Trimming shortened V by 5 bases and J by 10 bases, and 17 bases separated the two germline ends. CDR3 size: 13 residues. The germline gives CDR1 MNHEY, CDR2 SMNVEV (reference sequence). This chain's CDR3 is CASSPLHHMRAFF. Written as DNA, the CDR3 is TGTGCCAGCAGTCCCCTACACCATATGAGAGCTTTCTTT.

Notes on this clonotype: With a much larger clone just one base away, this may be a read error. This chain links TRBV28 with TRBJ2-4; possibly TRBD2 for D (5 bases). This CDR3 has 12 residues. Germline V CDR1 and CDR2: MDHEN, SYDVKM. CDR3 nucleotide sequence: TGTGCCGGCAGTTTATTCGGGGACATTCAGTACTTC. It encodes CAGSLFGDIQYF.

Concerning this clonotype: This may be a read error, as it is one base from a much larger clone. The V and J genes are TRBV15 and TRBJ2-2, with 9 positions matching TRBD1. CDR3 size: 17 residues. Germline V gene data show CDR1 as LNHNV and CDR2 as YYDKDF (reference sequence). After removal of 1 base from V and 1 base from J, the junction contained 4 bases not matched to a gene. The CDR3 DNA follows: TGTGCCACCAGCAGAGGGGACAGGGCCCGGAACACCGGGGAGCTGTTTTTT. It yields the protein CATSRGDRARNTGELFF.

In this sample, this clonotype turned up many times. This chain uses TRBV7-9 with TRBJ1-2; no reliable D call. This CDR3 is built from 13 residues. Germline V gene data show CDR1 as SEHNR and CDR2 as FQNEAQ (reference sequence). The V end was cut by 3 bases, the J end by 6 bases, with 11 bases between. This CDR3 reads CASSFSEVDGYTF. DNA for the CDR3: TGTGCCAGCAGCTTTTCGGAAGTCGATGGCTACACCTTC.

This clonotype was seen ten or more times. The chain carries TRBV5-6 and TRBJ2-1, with TRBD1 matching 9 bases. The CDR3 is made up of 16 amino acids. CDR1 and CDR2 from the germline V gene are SGHDT and YYEEEE. The ends lost 0 bases at V and 6 bases at J; junction bases unmatched: 7. The CDR3 bases are TGTGCCAGCAGCTTGGACAGGGGGCAGATTACCAATGAGCAGTTCTTC. Protein product: CASSLDRGQITNEQFF.

This clonotype was counted a few times. The chain links TRBV20-1 to TRBJ1-1; TRBD1 is a possible D gene (6 bases). CDR3 length: 15 amino acids. V was cut by 7 bases and J by 1 base, with 19 bases left in between. Germline V gives CDR1 DFQATT, CDR2 SNEGSKA (reference sequence). The CDR3, as DNA: TGCAGTGTCCCTCGGAGGGGGGCTCGGAACACTGAAGCTTTCTTT. Protein product: CSVPRRGARNTEAFF.

The chain recombines TRBV12-3 or TRBV12-4 with TRBJ2-2; D possibly corresponds to TRBD2 (6 bases). V gave up 6 bases and J gave up 5 bases, with 13 bases separating them. The CDR3 totals 14 residues. The CDR3 nucleotides read TGTGCCAGCAGGTTACCCGGAGGGACCGGGGAGCTGTTTTTT. This encodes CASRLPGGTGELFF.

This clonotype appeared a few times. This chain joins TRBV24-1 and TRBJ1-2; possible D gene TRBD1, 5 bases. The V and J ends lost 9 bases and 7 bases respectively, with 17 bases between them. The CDR3 covers 13 residues. Per germline, CDR1 KGHDR and CDR2 SFDVKD. CDR3 amino acids: CATSGEKKGGYTF. The CDR3 region has the DNA TGTGCCACCTCGGGGGAGAAGAAGGGTGGCTACACCTTC.

This clonotype was found many times. V is TRBV7-8 and J is TRBJ1-2, with D hard to call. CDR1 is SGHVS and CDR2 is FQNEAQ in the germline V gene. This CDR3 has 15 amino acids. V dropped 4 bases and J dropped 5 bases, with 17 bases sitting between them. Written as DNA, the CDR3 is TGTGCCAGCAGCTCCCTCGATTCCCGGGTGTATGGCTACACCTTC. Residues: CASSSLDSRVYGYTF. The complete variable domain, with remaining parts taken from reference TRBV7-8 and TRBJ1-2, reads GAGVSQSPRYKVAKRGQDVALRCDPISGHVSLFWYQQALGQGPEFLTYFQNEAQLDKSGLPSDRFFAERPEGSVSTLKIQRTQQEDSAVYLCASSSLDSRVYGYTFGSGTRLTVV.

This clonotype was recorded many times. The chain combines TRBV12-3 or TRBV12-4 with TRBJ2-5, with D hard to call. V was pared by 3 bases and J by 5 bases, with 10 bases between. There are 13 residues in the CDR3. CDR3 in DNA: TGTGCCAGCAGTTTTATGGCAGCGGAGACCCAGTACTTC. Protein sequence: CASSFMAAETQYF.

This clonotype was seen repeatedly, ten times or more. The chain carries TRBV7-2 and TRBJ2-7; 11 nucleotides match TRBD2. This CDR3 contains 16 residues. After removal of 1 base from V and 3 bases from J, the junction contained 5 bases not matched to a gene. The germline CDR1 and CDR2 sequences are SGHTA and FQGNSA. Written as DNA, the CDR3 is TGTGCCAGCAGCTTAGTTCTAGCGGGAGGCCTCTACGAGCAGTACTTC. It is translated as CASSLVLAGGLYEQYF.

This clonotype was picked up many times. The rearrangement links TRBV7-8 to TRBJ1-3; D unclear. The CDR3 is 19 amino acids. CDR1 is SGHVS and CDR2 is FQNEAQ in the germline V gene. V lost 0 bases and J 6 bases, leaving 24 bases between the germline ends. In DNA form, the CDR3 reads TGTGCCAGCAGCTTAGCTTTGGCGGTCGGTGGTTACCTGGCAAACACCATATATTTT. It translates to CASSLALAVGGYLANTIYF.

This clonotype showed up just a few times. This CDR3 fails to terminate in the conserved phenylalanine or tryptophan, so it likely reflects a read error. No DNA is shown, since the ends of the CDR3 on it are uncertain; the CDR3 is the one TCRdb lists. This chain joins TRBV20-1 and TRBJ2-1; TRBD1, the table's D call, lacks a check against the DNA. CDR1 and CDR2 (germline): DFQATT, SNEGSKA (reference sequence). Termini included, the CDR3 measures 12 amino acids. CDR3 region: CSARDQPGRISD.

The J gene is TRBJ1-1, the V gene TRBV28; 8 bases match TRBD1. The V gene's germline CDR1 is MDHEN and CDR2 SYDVKM. The CDR3 is 14 residues long. J lost 4 bases, V lost 9 bases, and 10 bases had no gene match. The chain's CDR3 is CASYQGAWVTEAFF. DNA for the CDR3: TGTGCCAGTTATCAGGGGGCCTGGGTCACTGAAGCTTTCTTT.

This CDR3 is CASSPPSGTPDSYNEQFF. The CDR3 bases are TGTGCCAGCAGCCCCCCCAGCGGGACTCCTGACTCCTACAATGAGCAGTTCTTC. The rearrangement uses TRBV7-9 and TRBJ2-1, with 7 bases fitting TRBD2. Germline CDR1 and CDR2: SEHNR and FQNEAQ (reference sequence). Trimming took 5 bases from V and 0 from J; bases not matched to a gene: 13. This CDR3 has 18 residues.

This clonotype was picked up many times. The CDR3: CASSPTRRAEKYEQYF. The CDR3 bases are TGTGCCAGCAGTCCGACTCGGAGGGCCGAAAAGTACGAGCAGTACTTC. The V gene is TRBV7-2, the J gene TRBJ2-7; D perhaps matches TRBD2 (6 bases). Germline V gene data show CDR1 as SGHTA and CDR2 as FQGNSA. The CDR3 covers 16 residues. V lost 6 bases, J lost 4 bases, and 22 bases lay in between. The variable domain in full, completed from reference TRBV7-2 and TRBJ2-7, reads GAGVSQSPSNKVTEKGKDVELRCDPISGHTALYWYRQSLGQGLEFLIYFQGNSAPDKSGLPSDRFSAERTGGSVSTLTIQRTQQEDSAVYLCASSPTRRAEKYEQYFGPGTRLTVT.

This clonotype was seen ten or more times. This sequence joins TRBV7-2 and TRBJ1-1; D is unresolved. This CDR3 is 14 amino acids long. Trimming stripped 4 bases from V and 6 bases from J, with 15 bases between. CDR1 and CDR2 (germline): SGHTA, FQGNSA. CDR3 region: CASSSAFVSSEAFF. CDR3 coding DNA: TGTGCCAGCAGCTCGGCCTTCGTTTCTTCTGAAGCTTTCTTT.

This clonotype was seen ten or more times. The V call is TRBV15, the J call TRBJ1-6; D call uncertain. The CDR3 is 17 amino acids. The germline V gene has CDR1 LNHNV and CDR2 YYDKDF (reference sequence). V dropped 3 bases and J dropped 7 bases, with 19 bases sitting between them. CDR3 coding DNA: TGTGCCACCAGCAGCGGTCTCCCGGGAGCCGAGAATTCACCCCTCCACTTT. It translates to CATSSGLPGAENSPLHF. The variable domain in full, with the rest retrieved from reference TRBV15 and TRBJ1-6, is DAMVIQNPRYQVTQFGKPVTLSCSQTLNHNVMYWYQQKSSQAPKLLFHYYDKDFNNEADTPDNFQSRRPNTSFCFLDIRSPGLGDTAMYLCATSSGLPGAENSPLHFGNGTRLTVT.

CDR3 region: CASRPTSGGSSYEQYF. In nucleotides, the CDR3 is TGTGCCAGCAGACCTACTAGCGGGGGGTCCTCCTACGAGCAGTACTTC. This chain uses TRBV7-2 with TRBJ2-7; 12 nucleotides line up with TRBD2. After removal of 6 bases from V and 0 bases from J, the junction contained 6 bases not matched to a gene. Looked up from germline, CDR1 is SGHTA and CDR2 is FQGNSA. There are 16 residues in the CDR3.

To note about this clonotype: This may stem from a read error, because a much larger clone lies one nucleotide away. This chain uses TRBV12-3 or TRBV12-4 with TRBJ1-5, with 7 bases matching TRBD1. This CDR3 is 14 amino acids long. The J segment lost 6 bases and the V segment lost 4 bases, leaving 6 bases of the junction unmatched. The CDR3 sequence: CASSSTGQVQPQHF. CDR3 nucleotide sequence: TGTGCCAGCAGTTCGACAGGGCAGGTTCAGCCCCAGCATTTT.

Ten or more counts support this clonotype. This sequence joins TRBV5-6 and TRBJ1-1, with unresolved D. CDR1 is SGHDT and CDR2 is YYEEEE in the germline V gene. The CDR3 consists of 12 residues. With 3 bases removed from V and 2 bases from J, the gap between germline ends came to 5 bases. The CDR3 protein is CASSWSNTEAFF. The CDR3 nucleotides are TGTGCCAGCAGCTGGTCCAACACTGAAGCTTTCTTT. The full variable domain, with the rest looked up from reference TRBV5-6 and TRBJ1-1, is DAGVTQSPTHLIKTRGQQVTLRCSPKSGHDTVSWYQQALGQGPQFIFQYYEEEERQRGNFPDRFSGHQFPNYSSELNVNALLLGDSALYLCASSWSNTEAFFGQGTRLTVV.

This clonotype showed up many times. V is TRBV5-5 and J is TRBJ2-1; 9 bases are a match to TRBD2. The CDR3 extends over 16 amino acids. J lost 4 bases, V lost 3 bases, and 8 bases had no gene match. CDR1 SGHKS and CDR2 YYEKEE come from the germline V gene (reference sequence). The CDR3 sequence: CASSSFPSGEYNEQFF. DNA for the CDR3: TGTGCCAGCAGCTCATTCCCTAGCGGGGAATACAATGAGCAGTTCTTC.